The present TCR beta chain was sequenced within a study of blood T cell repertoires in COVID-19. Turning to the study itself: Spain, Italy and the United States supplied samples that represented acute and convalescent COVID-19.

The V gene lost 5 bases and the J gene lost 10 bases, with 20 bases spanning the gap. This CDR3 has 14 residues. Per the germline V gene, CDR1 is MNHEY and CDR2 is SVGAGI. Only in-frame clones appear in the TCRdb table, and some are missing; sequencing was by immunoSEQ multiplex PCR. This table holds around 110,000 clones, roughly 85% found once. The specimen sequenced was peripheral blood. The chain couples TRBV6-5 to TRBJ1-2; D might be TRBD1 (5 bases). This receptor was obtained from a man between 40 and 49 years old with acute or convalescent COVID-19. CDR3 residues: CASSPNRQRISYTF. CDR3 sequence (DNA): TGTGCCAGCAGTCCGAACAGACAGCGAATCTCCTACACCTTC.